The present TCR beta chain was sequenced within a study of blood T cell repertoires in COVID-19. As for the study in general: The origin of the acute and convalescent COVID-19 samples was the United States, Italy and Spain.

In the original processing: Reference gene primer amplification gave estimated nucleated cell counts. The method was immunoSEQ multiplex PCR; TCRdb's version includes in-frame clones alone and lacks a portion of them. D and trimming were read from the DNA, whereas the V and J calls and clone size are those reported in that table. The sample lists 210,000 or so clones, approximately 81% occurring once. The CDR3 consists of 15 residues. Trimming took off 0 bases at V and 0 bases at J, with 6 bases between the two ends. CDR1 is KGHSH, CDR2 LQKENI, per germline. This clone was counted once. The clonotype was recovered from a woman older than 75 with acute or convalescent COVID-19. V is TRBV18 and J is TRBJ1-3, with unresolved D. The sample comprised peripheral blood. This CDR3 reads CASSPPPSSGNTIYF. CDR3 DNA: TGTGCCAGCTCACCACCCCCTTCCTCTGGAAACACCATATATTTT.